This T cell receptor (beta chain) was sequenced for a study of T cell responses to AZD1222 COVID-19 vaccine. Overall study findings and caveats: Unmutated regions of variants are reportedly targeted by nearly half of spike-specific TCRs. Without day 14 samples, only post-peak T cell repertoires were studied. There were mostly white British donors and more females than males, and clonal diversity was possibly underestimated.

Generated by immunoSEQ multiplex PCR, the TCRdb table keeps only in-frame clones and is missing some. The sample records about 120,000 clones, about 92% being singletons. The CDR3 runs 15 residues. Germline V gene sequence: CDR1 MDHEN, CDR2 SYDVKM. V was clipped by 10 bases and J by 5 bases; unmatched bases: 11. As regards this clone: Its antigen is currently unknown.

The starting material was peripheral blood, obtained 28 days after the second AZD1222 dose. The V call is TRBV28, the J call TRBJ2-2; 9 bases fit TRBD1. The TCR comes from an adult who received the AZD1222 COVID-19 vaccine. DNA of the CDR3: TGTGCCATCTCGACTCCGGGACAGGGTACCGGGGAGCTGTTTTTT. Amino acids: CAISTPGQGTGELFF.